This TCR beta chain was profiled in a study of T-cell reconstitution after alpha-beta-depleted transplantation in children. Whole-study results and caveats: As was reported, about two months after transplant, alpha-beta T cells came from several hundred expanded graft clones. At the one-year point after transplant, T-cell counts and TCRbeta diversity were found to come mostly from T cells that had been newly produced. In some patients, recipient T cells and intrathymic progenitors surviving conditioning explained high day-60 diversity.

This clonotype turned up a few times. The antigen is not known. Germline-derived CDR1 and CDR2 are SGHTA and FQGNSA. This CDR3 has 13 amino acids. With 1 base removed from V and 6 bases from J, the gap between germline ends came to 10 bases. Preparation of the TCRbeta library was carried out with unique molecular identifiers. Each CDR3 protein gets one entry after TCRdb re-called the PCR reads with MiXCR. The sample yields 490,000 or so distinct CDR3 sequences, about 10% seen once. The source material was PBMCs, sampled before TCRalphabeta/CD19-depleted stem cell transplant. This clonotype was sampled from a child aged 2-15 years with inherited bone marrow failure, due to receive a stem cell transplant. The chain links TRBV7-2 to TRBJ2-7, with D possibly matching TRBD1 (5 bases). Written as DNA, the CDR3 is TGTGCCAGCAGCTTAGACAGGATGGGCGAGCAGTACTTC. This encodes CASSLDRMGEQYF.